What follows are 3 T cell receptor beta chains derived from one specimen sequenced in a study of shared clonotypes between healthy human individuals. TCRdb's copy holds only in-frame clones and misses some; the assay was immunoSEQ multiplex PCR. This sample has around 1.5 million clones; under 99% occur once, and the top ten carry less than 0.55%. The sequenced sample consisted of naive CD4+ T cells sorted from blood. The subset is: CD45RA+ positively selected. The receptors derive from a man aged 30 to 45 in good health.

Details on this clone: The sample holds other DNA sequences that translate to the same CDR3. J is TRBJ2-1 and V is TRBV5-1; D uncertain. Trimming cost V 0 bases and J 0 bases, with 7 bases left between them. From germline, CDR1 is SGHRS and CDR2 YFSETQ. The length of the CDR3 is 15 residues. CDR3 coding DNA: TGCGCCAGCAGCTTGGGGCTGAGCTCCTACAATGAGCAGTTCTTC. Translation: CASSLGLSSYNEQFF.

The rearrangement uses TRBV6-1 and TRBJ1-1; perhaps TRBD1 as D (6 bases). V dropped 2 bases and J dropped 4 bases, with 8 bases sitting between them. Germline V gene data show CDR1 as MNHNS and CDR2 as SASEGT. The CDR3 runs to 13 residues. The CDR3 DNA reads as TGTGCCAGCAGTGAAACACAGGGCACTGAAGCTTTCTTT. Amino acid sequence: CASSETQGTEAFF.

A remark on this clone: This same CDR3 is encoded by further DNA sequences in the sample. J is TRBJ2-3 and V is TRBV7-9; unclear D gene. Germline V gene sequence: CDR1 SEHNR, CDR2 FQNEAQ (reference sequence). V lost 5 bases to trimming and J lost 4 bases, with 4 bases between them. The CDR3 spans 11 residues. The CDR3 region is CASSRADTQYF. The CDR3 bases are TGTGCCAGCAGCCGCGCAGATACGCAGTATTTT. The full variable domain, completed using reference TRBV7-9 and TRBJ2-3, is DTGVSQNPRHKITKRGQNVTFRCDPISEHNRLYWYRQTLGQGPEFLTYFQNEAQLEKSRLLSDRFSAERPKGSFSTLEIQRTEQGDSAMYLCASSRADTQYFGPGTRLTVL.